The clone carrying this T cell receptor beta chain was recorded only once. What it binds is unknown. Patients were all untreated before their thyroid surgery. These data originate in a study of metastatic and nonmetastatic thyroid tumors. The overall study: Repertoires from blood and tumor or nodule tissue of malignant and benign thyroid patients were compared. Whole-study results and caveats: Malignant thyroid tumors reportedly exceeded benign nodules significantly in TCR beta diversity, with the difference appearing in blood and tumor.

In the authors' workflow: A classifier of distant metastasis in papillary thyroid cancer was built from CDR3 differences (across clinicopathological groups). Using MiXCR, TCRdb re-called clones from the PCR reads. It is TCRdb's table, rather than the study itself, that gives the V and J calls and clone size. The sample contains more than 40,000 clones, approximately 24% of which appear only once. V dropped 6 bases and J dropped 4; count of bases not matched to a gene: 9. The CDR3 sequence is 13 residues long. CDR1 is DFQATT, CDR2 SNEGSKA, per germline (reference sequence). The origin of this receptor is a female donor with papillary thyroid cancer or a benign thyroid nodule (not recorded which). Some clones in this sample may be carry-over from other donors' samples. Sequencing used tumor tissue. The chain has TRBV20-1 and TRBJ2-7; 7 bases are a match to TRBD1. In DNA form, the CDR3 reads TGCAGTGCCGGACAGGAAGCTAGATACGAGCAGTACTTC. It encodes CSAGQEARYEQYF.